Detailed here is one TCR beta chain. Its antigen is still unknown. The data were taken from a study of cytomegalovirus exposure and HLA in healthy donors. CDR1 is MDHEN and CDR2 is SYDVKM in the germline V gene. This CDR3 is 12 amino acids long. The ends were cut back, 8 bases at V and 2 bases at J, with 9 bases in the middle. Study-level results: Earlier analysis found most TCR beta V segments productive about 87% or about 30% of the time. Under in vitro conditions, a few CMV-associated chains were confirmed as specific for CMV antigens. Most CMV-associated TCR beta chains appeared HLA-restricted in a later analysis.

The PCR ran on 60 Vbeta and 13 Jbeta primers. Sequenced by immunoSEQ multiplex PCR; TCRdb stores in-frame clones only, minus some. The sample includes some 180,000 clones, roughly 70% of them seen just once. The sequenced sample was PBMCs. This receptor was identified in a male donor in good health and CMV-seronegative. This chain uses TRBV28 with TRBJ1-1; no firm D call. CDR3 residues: CASQEANTEAFF. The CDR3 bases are TGTGCCAGCCAGGAGGCAAACACTGAAGCTTTCTTT.